This record concerns one T cell receptor beta chain sequence. Its antigen remains unknown. The CDR3 extends over 14 amino acids. V dropped 3 bases and J dropped 7 bases, with 12 bases sitting between them. CDR1 is ENHRY, CDR2 SYGVKD, per germline. This sample's treatment: some 20 received Ad26.COV2.S at low or high dose, single or two shots; several received placebo; per-sample allocation not given. Samples were taken on day 63 after the first vaccine or placebo injection. Some clones are missing from TCRdb's copy, which holds only in-frame ones; the method was immunoSEQ multiplex PCR. Of some 480,000 clones listed, around 88% are singletons. The data are from a study of Ad26.COV2.S vaccination and SARS-CoV-2 variants. The overall study: Dosing was one shot or two shots 56 days apart.

Whole-study results and caveats: Measurements of TCR breadth and depth may have given underestimates of the total T cell responses. Post-vaccination spike-specific CD8+ and CD4+ T cell responses reportedly had substantial breadth.

The TCR was taken from a person between 18 and 65 years old who received the Ad26.COV2.S COVID-19 vaccine or a placebo. The chain has TRBV10-3 and TRBJ1-4; D not certain. The starting material was peripheral blood, obtained in a trial of Ad26.COV2.S vaccine versus placebo. The chain's CDR3 is CAISEGSLFEKLFF. Here the CDR3 DNA reads TGTGCCATCAGTGAAGGCAGCTTGTTTGAAAAACTGTTTTTT.